The rows below give T cell receptor beta chains drawn from one sample of a study of T-cell memory formation after mild COVID-19. TCRdb ran MiXCR on the 5' RACE reads and lists one entry per CDR3 protein. The data contain about 190,000 distinct CDR3 sequences, about 11% of them singletons. The sequenced sample was PBMCs or a T cell subset sorted from them (not recorded which). The receptors were gathered from a man younger than 30 who had mild COVID-19 (a few samples of this study predate the infection). Cell type and time point are not known. Each CDR3 is given with its conserved first and last residue. Fields, in order: D gene, V gene, clone size, J gene, CDR3 DNA, CDR3 protein. D genes are given only for firm matches. Size is omitted from some rows. Given values are once, few, many or a class for expanded clones.

>TRBD1|TRBV7-2|.|TRBJ1-2
TGTGCCAGCAGCTTAGGACAGGGATTGGGCTACACCTTC
CASSLGQGLGYTF
>.|TRBV7-8|few|TRBJ2-7
TGTGCCAGCAGGTTGGGGTTTGAGCAGTACTTC
CASRLGFEQYF
>.|TRBV11-2|once|TRBJ2-7
TGTGCCAGCAGCTTATCCAGCTACGAGCAGTACTTC
CASSLSSYEQYF
>.|TRBV6-5|few|TRBJ1-1
TGTGCCAGCAGTTACTACCCTCCCGGGCGGGGCACTGAAGCTTTCTTT
CASSYYPPGRGTEAFF
>.|TRBV11-2|many|TRBJ1-1
TGTGCCAGCAGACTAATCCGGGCGAACACTGAAGCTTTCTTT
CASRLIRANTEAFF
>TRBD1|TRBV5-1|few|TRBJ2-3
TGCGCCAGCAGCTTGGGAGTTGTACAGGGGGCCGCAGATACGCAGTATTTT
CASSLGVVQGAADTQYF
>.|TRBV3-1|.|TRBJ2-3
TGTGCCAGCAGCCAAGGGTGGGGGAAGTATTTT
CASSQGWGKYF
>.|TRBV6-5|few|TRBJ1-2
TGTGCCAGCAGTCTAGCGACTGGGGTCTACACCTTC
CASSLATGVYTF
>.|TRBV18|.|TRBJ2-2
TGTGCCAGCTCACGGGACCCCTCCACCGCCGGGGAGCTGTTTTTT
CASSRDPSTAGELFF
>.|TRBV29-1|.|TRBJ1-1
TGCAGCGTTGGACAGGCGAACACTGAAGCTTTCTTT
CSVGQANTEAFF
>.|TRBV3-1|few|TRBJ2-3
TGTGCCAGCAGCCAAGATCAGGGGGGCCTAGGGGATACGCAGTATTTT
CASSQDQGGLGDTQYF
>TRBD1|TRBV4-1|few|TRBJ2-4
TGCGCCAGCAGCCATAGTACCCGGGACAGAGCTAAAAACATTCAGTACTTC
CASSHSTRDRAKNIQYF
>.|TRBV5-6|few|TRBJ2-5
TGTGCCAGCAGCCCACCCCCGAATTCGTACCAAGAGACCCAGTACTTC
CASSPPPNSYQETQYF
>.|TRBV12-3/TRBV12-4|.|TRBJ1-6
TGTGCCAGCAGTGGGGGCAGCGCCAATTCACCCCTCCACTTT
CASSGGSANSPLHF
>.|TRBV5-1|many|TRBJ1-4
TGCGCCAGCAGCCGGGACCCCCAGACTAATGAAAAACTGTTTTTT
CASSRDPQTNEKLFF
>.|TRBV20-1|few|TRBJ2-4
TGCAGTGCTAGCGCGCGGAGACAGCTAGCCAAAAACATTCAGTACTTC
CSASARRQLAKNIQYF
>.|TRBV25-1|.|TRBJ2-3
TGTGACAGCAAGATCGGTGGGAGCACAGATACGCAGTATTTT
CDSKIGGSTDTQYF
>TRBD2|TRBV4-2|many|TRBJ2-3
TGTGCCAGCAGCGCAGGGAGGGCTAGCGGGGGGGCCGCAGATACGCAGTATTTT
CASSAGRASGGAADTQYF
>.|TRBV4-1|.|TRBJ2-3
TGCGCCAGCAGCCCCCGATTCGGGGCCGAGGATACGCAGTATTTT
CASSPRFGAEDTQYF
>TRBD1|TRBV7-8|once|TRBJ2-3
TGTGCCAGCAGCCCAGGGACAGATAGAGTCACAGATACGCAGTATTTT
CASSPGTDRVTDTQYF
>TRBD1|TRBV6-2/TRBV6-3|.|TRBJ2-2
TGTGCCAGCAGAATGGGACAGAGATTCACCGGGGAGCTGTTTTTT
CASRMGQRFTGELFF
>TRBD1|TRBV20-1|.|TRBJ2-2
TGCAGTGCTAGAGCCGGAAGTGGACAGGGGAACACCGGGGAGCTGTTTTTT
CSARAGSGQGNTGELFF
>.|TRBV6-6|.|TRBJ1-2
TGTGCCAGCAGTTTTAGAGGGACGGAATCTAACTATGGCTACACCTTC
CASSFRGTESNYGYTF
>.|TRBV11-1|few|TRBJ1-1
TGTGCCAGCAGCTTAGCGGTGGACAGTCTGAACACTGAAGCTTTCTTT
CASSLAVDSLNTEAFF
>.|TRBV12-3/TRBV12-4|many|TRBJ1-6
TGTGCCAGCAGTTTAGAGGGGGCCCTCCACTTT
CASSLEGALHF